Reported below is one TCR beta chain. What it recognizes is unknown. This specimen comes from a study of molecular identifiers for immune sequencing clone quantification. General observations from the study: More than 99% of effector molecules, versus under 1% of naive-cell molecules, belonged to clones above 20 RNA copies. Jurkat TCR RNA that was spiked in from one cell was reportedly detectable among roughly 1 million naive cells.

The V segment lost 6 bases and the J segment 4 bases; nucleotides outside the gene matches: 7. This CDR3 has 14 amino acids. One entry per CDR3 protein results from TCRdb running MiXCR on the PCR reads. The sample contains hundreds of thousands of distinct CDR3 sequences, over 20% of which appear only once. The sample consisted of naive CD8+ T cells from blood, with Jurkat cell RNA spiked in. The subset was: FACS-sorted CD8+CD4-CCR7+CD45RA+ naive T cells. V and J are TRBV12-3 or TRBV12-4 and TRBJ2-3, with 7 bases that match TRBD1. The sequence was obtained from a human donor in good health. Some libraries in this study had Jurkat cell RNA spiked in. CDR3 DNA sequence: TGTGCCAGCAGCCTCGACAGGGTTGCAGATACGCAGTATTTT. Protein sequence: CASSLDRVADTQYF.